This TCR beta chain came from a study of OX40 agonist ivuxolimab in advanced cancers. A remark on this clone: What it recognizes is unknown.

Notes on the study in general: Dose levels from 0.1 to 3.0 mg/kg saw CD4+ and CD8+ blood T cells expand clonally by week 6.

Enrollment shut out patients with autoimmune disease history or systemic immunosuppression. Sampling times: baseline, cycle 4 day 1, cycle 7 day 1. Assay: immunoSEQ multiplex PCR; the TCRdb copy retains only in-frame clones and omits some. The sample includes around 30,000 clones, about 83% of them seen just once. The material sequenced was CD4+ or CD8+ T cells sorted from blood, taken in a trial of the OX40 agonist ivuxolimab. The clonotype comes from an adult with an advanced solid tumor such as melanoma, head and neck, liver or kidney cancer.

The CDR3 reads CASSDFGQGEAFF. In nucleotides, the CDR3 is TGCGCCAGCAGTGACTTTGGACAGGGTGAAGCTTTCTTT. The rearrangement joins TRBV10-1 to TRBJ1-1; 8 bases fit TRBD1. V lost 3 bases and J lost 7; bases outside the gene matches: 4. Germline V gene data show CDR1 as WNHNN and CDR2 as SYGVQD (reference sequence). The CDR3 has 13 amino acids.